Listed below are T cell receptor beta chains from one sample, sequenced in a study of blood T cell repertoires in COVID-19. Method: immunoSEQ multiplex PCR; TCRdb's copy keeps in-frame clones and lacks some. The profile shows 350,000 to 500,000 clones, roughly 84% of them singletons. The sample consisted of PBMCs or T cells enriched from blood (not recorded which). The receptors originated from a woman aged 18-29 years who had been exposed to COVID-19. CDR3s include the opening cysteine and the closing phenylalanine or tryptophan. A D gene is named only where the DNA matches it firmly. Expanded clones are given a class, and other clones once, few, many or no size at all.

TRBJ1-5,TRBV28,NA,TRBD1,TGTGCCAGCAGACCGACAGGGTTAGGTCAGCCCCAGCATTTT,CASRPTGLGQPQHF
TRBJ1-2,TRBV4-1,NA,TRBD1,TGCGCCAGCAGCCAAGAGGACAGGAGCTATGGCTACACCTTC,CASSQEDRSYGYTF
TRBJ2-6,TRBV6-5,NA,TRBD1,TGTGCCAGCAGGCGACAGGGCTCTGGGGCCAACGTCCTGACTTTC,CASRRQGSGANVLTF
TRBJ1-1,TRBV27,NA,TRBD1,TGTGCCAGCAGTCTGAGACAGGGCCTTAGGAACACTGAAGCTTTCTTT,CASSLRQGLRNTEAFF
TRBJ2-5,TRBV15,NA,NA,TGTGCCACCGCTGGAAGGGGGGGGACCCAGTACTTC,CATAGRGGTQYF
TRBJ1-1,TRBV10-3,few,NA,TGTGCCATCAGTGAGCCGAGCAGGGGAAGGGGAGACACTGAAGCTTTCTTT,CAISEPSRGRGDTEAFF
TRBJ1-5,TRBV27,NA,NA,TGTGCCAGCAGTCCCCCGGGATGGGGGGATCAGCCCCAGCATTTT,CASSPPGWGDQPQHF
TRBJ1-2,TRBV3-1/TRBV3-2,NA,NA,TGTGCCAGCAGCCAAGAGACTATTGGCTACACCTTC,CASSQETIGYTF
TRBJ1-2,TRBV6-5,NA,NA,TGTGCCAGCAGTTACTCCCCAGGGGACGCATATGGCTACACCTTC,CASSYSPGDAYGYTF
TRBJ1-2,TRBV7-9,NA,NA,TGTGCCAGCAGCTTAGGGCGGGGTGGCTACACCTTC,CASSLGRGGYTF
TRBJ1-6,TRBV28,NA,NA,TGTGCCAGCAGACTAGGGCCTCACTCCTATAATTCACCCCTCCACTTT,CASRLGPHSYNSPLHF
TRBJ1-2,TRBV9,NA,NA,TGTGCCAGCAGCAAATTGGACAGACTACACAACTATGGCTACACCTTC,CASSKLDRLHNYGYTF
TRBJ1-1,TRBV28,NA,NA,TGTGCCAGCAGTCCCCCCGGACAGATGAACACTGAAGCTTTCTTT,CASSPPGQMNTEAFF
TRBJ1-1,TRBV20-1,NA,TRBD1,TGCAGTGCTAGTCCCGGGACAGGGTTCACTGAAGCTTTCTTT,CSASPGTGFTEAFF
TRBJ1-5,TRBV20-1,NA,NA,TGCAGTGCTAGTCGTTCTAGTCAGCCCCAGCATTTT,CSASRSSQPQHF
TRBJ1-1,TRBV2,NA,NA,TGTGCCAGCAGAGCCGGGACTTCCAACACTGAAGCTTTCTTT,CASRAGTSNTEAFF
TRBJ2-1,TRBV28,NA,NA,TGTGCCAGCAGTTTGTGGCAAAGCTCCTACAATGAGCAGTTCTTC,CASSLWQSSYNEQFF
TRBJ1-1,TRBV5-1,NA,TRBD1,TGCGCCAGCAGTTTGGCCCCCGGGACAGGGAACACTGAAGCTTTCTTT,CASSLAPGTGNTEAFF
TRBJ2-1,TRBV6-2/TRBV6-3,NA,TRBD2,TGTGCCAGCAGTTACCGAGTAGCGGGGGGCGAGGATGAGCAGTTCTTC,CASSYRVAGGEDEQFF
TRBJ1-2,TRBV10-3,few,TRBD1,TGTGCCATCAGCGCGACAGGGTCCTACACCTTC,CAISATGSYTF
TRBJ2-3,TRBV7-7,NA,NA,TGTGCCAGCAGCTTAACTAACACAGATACGCAGTATTTT,CASSLTNTDTQYF
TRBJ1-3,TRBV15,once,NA,TGTGCCACCAGCAGAGATGGAGGGGCAAGAGGAAACACCATATATTTT,CATSRDGGARGNTIYF
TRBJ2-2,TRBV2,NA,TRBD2,TGTGCCAGCAGTGAAAGGGCGGGAGGAAGCTCCGGGGAGCTGTTTTTT,CASSERAGGSSGELFF
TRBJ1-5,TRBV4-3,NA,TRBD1,TGCGCCAGCAGCCAAGGGACAGGGGTGGATCAGCCCCAGCATTTT,CASSQGTGVDQPQHF
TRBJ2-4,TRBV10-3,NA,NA,TGTGCCATCAGTGACGTACCTACCAAAAACATTCAGTACTTC,CAISDVPTKNIQYF
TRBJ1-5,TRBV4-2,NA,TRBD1,TGTGCCAGCAGCCAAGCCGGGACAGGGGGTCAGCCCCAGCATTTT,CASSQAGTGGQPQHF
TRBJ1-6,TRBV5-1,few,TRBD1,TGCGCCAGCAGCTTGGTCGACAGGGATAATTCACCCCTCCACTTT,CASSLVDRDNSPLHF
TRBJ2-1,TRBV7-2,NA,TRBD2,TGTGCCAGCAGCTTAACTAGCGGGAGGCGCAATGAGCAGTTCTTC,CASSLTSGRRNEQFF
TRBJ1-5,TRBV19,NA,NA,TGTGCCAGTACCTCAAGGGGAGGTCAGCCCCAGCATTTT,CASTSRGGQPQHF
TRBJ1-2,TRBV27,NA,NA,TGTGCCAGCACCCGTGACCCAGGGGAGTGGGGCCACTATGGCTACACCTTC,CASTRDPGEWGHYGYTF
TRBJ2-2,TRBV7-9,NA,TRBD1,TGTGCCAGCAGCTTAAGAGGACAGGGGAGCAGTACCGGGGAGCTGTTTTTT,CASSLRGQGSSTGELFF
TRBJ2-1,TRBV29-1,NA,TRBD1,TGCAGCGTTGTGGCCTTAGGACAGGGCTACAATGAGCAGTTCTTC,CSVVALGQGYNEQFF
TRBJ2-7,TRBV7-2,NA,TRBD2,TGTGCCAGCAGCTTAGCCAGCGGGGGGAGAGAGCAGTACTTC,CASSLASGGREQYF
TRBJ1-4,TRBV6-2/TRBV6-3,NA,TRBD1,TGTGCCAGCAGTTACTCGAAAACCAACTCAGGGGGCGAGACAACTAATGAAAAACTGTTTTTT,CASSYSKTNSGGETTNEKLFF
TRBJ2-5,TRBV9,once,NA,TGTGCCAGCAGCGTAGATACTCGTCAAGAGACCCAGTACTTC,CASSVDTRQETQYF
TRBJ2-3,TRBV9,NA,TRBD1,TGTGCCAGCAGCCTCGACAGGGTATCAAGCACAGATACGCAGTATTTT,CASSLDRVSSTDTQYF
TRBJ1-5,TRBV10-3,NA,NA,TGTGCCATCAGTGAGGCAGGGGGCAATCAGCCCCAGCATTTT,CAISEAGGNQPQHF
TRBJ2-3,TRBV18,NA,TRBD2,TGTGCCAGCTCACCGCTAAGCGGGGGGGCATCAGATACGCAGTATTTT,CASSPLSGGASDTQYF
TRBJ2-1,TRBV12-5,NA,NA,TGTGCTAGTGGTGACCCCGTCGCGGGCCTAACTTACAATGAGCAGTTCTTC,CASGDPVAGLTYNEQFF
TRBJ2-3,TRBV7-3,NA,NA,TGTGCCAGCAGCTTAACTCCCGGTCTCACAGATACGCAGTATTTT,CASSLTPGLTDTQYF
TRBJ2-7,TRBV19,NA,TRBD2,TGTGCCAGCCAAGGGACTAGCGGTTTCTACGAGCAGTACTTC,CASQGTSGFYEQYF
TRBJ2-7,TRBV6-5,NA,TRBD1,TGTGCCAGCAGCGACAGGGGGCCCTCCTACGAGCAGTACTTC,CASSDRGPSYEQYF
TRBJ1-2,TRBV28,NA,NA,TGTGCCAGCAGTTTAGGCCACCCTGGCTACACCTTC,CASSLGHPGYTF
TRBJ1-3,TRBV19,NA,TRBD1,TGTGCCAGTAGTCCATGGGACAGCTCTGGAAACACCATATATTTT,CASSPWDSSGNTIYF
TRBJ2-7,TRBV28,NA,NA,TGTGCCAGCAGCCCTCCCTCCGCCAGCGAGGGGCAGTACTTC,CASSPPSASEGQYF
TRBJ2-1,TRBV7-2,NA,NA,TGTGCCAGCAGCTTAGCGGGGGGGCTATTGGAATACAATGAGCAGTTCTTC,CASSLAGGLLEYNEQFF
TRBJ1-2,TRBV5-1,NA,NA,TGCGCCAGCAGCTTCGACAGCCTCATCGGGTACACCTTC,CASSFDSLIGYTF
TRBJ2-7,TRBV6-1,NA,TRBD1,TGTGCCAGCAGTGAGTATTCCGGGACAGGGGACGAGCAGTACTTC,CASSEYSGTGDEQYF
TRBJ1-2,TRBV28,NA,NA,TGTGCCAGCAGTCCTCAGGCTAACTATGGCTACACCTTC,CASSPQANYGYTF
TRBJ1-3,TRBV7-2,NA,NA,TGTGCCAGCAGTAGAAGCCAAGGGGTGGTATCCTCTGGAAACACCATATATTTT,CASSRSQGVVSSGNTIYF
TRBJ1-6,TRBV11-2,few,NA,TGTGCCAGCAGCCCGAGCTCCTATAATTCACCCCTCCACTTT,CASSPSSYNSPLHF
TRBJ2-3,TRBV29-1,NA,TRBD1,TGCAGCGTTGAGGGACAGAGTCGCACAGATACGCAGTATTTT,CSVEGQSRTDTQYF
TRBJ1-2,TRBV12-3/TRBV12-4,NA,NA,TGTGCCAGCCACCTAGGGGGGGGCTATGGCTACACCTTC,CASHLGGGYGYTF
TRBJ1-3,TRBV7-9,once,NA,TGTGCCAGCAGCGATCAACGGGGGGGAAACACCATATATTTT,CASSDQRGGNTIYF
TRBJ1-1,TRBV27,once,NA,TGTGCCAGCAGTTTCTGGGGCGCGAACACTGAAGCTTTCTTT,CASSFWGANTEAFF
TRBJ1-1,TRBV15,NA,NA,TGTGCCACCAGCAGAGAGAGGGTCATGAACACTGAAGCTTTCTTT,CATSRERVMNTEAFF
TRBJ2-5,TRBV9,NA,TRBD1,TGTGCCAGCAGCCAAGGACAGGGGGCTTGGGAGACCCAGTACTTC,CASSQGQGAWETQYF
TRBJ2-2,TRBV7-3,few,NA,TGTGCCAGCAGCTTCACGGGGGAAGGGACCGGGGAGCTGTTTTTT,CASSFTGEGTGELFF